Here is one T cell receptor beta chain with its context. Its antigen is unidentified. In the original workflow: ImmunoSEQ supplied junction-only sequences lacking quality scores, so filtering was different. The table came from immunoSEQ multiplex PCR; TCRdb's copy has only in-frame clones and leaves some out. V and J calls and clone size are copied from that table; D and trimming were computed from the DNA. The sample has about 1 million clones; more than 60% are singletons. The data derive from a study of shared clonotypes between healthy human individuals. Overall study context: In total, the donors were two women and a few men aged 18 to 49. Overall study findings and caveats: Non-shared clonotypes showed lower generation probabilities than clonotypes common to all four donors.

J was trimmed by 15 bases and V by 5 bases; bases with no gene match: 10. CDR1 is WNHNN and CDR2 is SYGVQD in the germline V gene (reference sequence). The CDR3 length is 14 residues. Sequencing was done on a sample of memory CD4+ T cells sorted from blood. Regarding subset: CD45RA-negative fraction. This receptor was obtained from a man aged 18 to 29 in good health. The genes are TRBV10-1 and TRBJ2-1, with 13 bases lining up with TRBD2. As DNA, the CDR3 is TGCGCCAGCAGTACGACAGGGACTAGCGGGAAAATGTTCTTC. This gives the protein CASSTTGTSGKMFF.